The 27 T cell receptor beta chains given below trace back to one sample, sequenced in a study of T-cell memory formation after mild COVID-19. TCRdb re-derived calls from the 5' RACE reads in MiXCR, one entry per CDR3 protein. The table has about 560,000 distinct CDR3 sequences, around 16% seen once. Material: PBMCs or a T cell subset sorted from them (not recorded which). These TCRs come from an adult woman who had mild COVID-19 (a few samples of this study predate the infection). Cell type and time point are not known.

The CDR3 loop reads CASSSLTGENILEQFF. CDR3 nucleotide sequence: TGCGCCAGCAGCTCCCTGACAGGGGAAAACATCCTAGAACAGTTCTTC. This rearrangement joins TRBV5-1 to TRBJ2-1; 8 bases fit TRBD1. Germline loops: CDR1 SGHRS, CDR2 YFSETQ. CDR3 size: 16 residues. With V trimmed by 3 bases and J by 13 bases, 18 bases remained unmatched.

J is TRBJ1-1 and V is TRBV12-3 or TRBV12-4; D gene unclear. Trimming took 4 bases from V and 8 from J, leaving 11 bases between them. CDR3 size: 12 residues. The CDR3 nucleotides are TGTGCCAGCAGTTCGATTTCGTTAGAAGCTTTCTTT. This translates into CASSSISLEAFF.

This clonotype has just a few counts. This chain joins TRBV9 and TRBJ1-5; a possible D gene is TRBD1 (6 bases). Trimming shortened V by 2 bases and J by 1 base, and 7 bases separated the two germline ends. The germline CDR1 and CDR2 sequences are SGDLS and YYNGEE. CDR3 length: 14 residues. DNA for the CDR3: TGTGCCAGCAGCGTCGGACAGAGCAATCAGCCCCAGCATTTT. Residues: CASSVGQSNQPQHF.

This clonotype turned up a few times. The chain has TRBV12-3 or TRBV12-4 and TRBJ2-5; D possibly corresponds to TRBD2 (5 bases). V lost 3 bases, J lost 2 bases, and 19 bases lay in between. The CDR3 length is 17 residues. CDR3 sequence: CASSLGVGLGLQETQYF. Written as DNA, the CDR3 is TGTGCCAGCAGTTTGGGAGTGGGTTTGGGGTTACAAGAGACCCAGTACTTC.

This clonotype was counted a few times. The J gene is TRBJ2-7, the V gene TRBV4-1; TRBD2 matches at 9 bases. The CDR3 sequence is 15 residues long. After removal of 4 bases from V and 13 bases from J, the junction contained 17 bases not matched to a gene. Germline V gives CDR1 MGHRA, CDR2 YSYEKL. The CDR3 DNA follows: TGCGCCAGCAGCCCCCTCGAGCGGGGGGCCTCCTCGTATTACTTC. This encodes CASSPLERGASSYYF.

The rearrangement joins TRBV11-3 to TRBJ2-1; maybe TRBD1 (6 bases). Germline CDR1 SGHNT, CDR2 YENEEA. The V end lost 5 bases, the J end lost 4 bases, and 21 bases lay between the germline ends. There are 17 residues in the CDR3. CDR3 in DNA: TGTGCCAGCAGCACCCTGGACAGTAGCTTTACATACAATGAGCAGTTCTTC. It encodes CASSTLDSSFTYNEQFF.

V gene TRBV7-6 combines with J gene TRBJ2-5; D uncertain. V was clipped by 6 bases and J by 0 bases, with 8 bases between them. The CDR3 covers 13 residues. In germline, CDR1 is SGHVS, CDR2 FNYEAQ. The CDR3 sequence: CASSQADQETQYF. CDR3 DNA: TGTGCCAGCAGTCAGGCTGACCAAGAGACCCAGTACTTC.

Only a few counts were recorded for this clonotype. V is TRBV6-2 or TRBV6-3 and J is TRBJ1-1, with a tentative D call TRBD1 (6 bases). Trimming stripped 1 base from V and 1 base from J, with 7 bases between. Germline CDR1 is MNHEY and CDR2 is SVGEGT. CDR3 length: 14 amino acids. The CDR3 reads CASSYWTANTEAFF. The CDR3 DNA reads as TGTGCCAGCAGTTACTGGACAGCGAACACTGAAGCTTTCTTT.

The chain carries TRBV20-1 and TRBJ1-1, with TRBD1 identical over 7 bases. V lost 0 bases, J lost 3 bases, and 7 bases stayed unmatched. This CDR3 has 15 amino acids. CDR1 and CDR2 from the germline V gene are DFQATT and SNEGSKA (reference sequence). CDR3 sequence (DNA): TGCAGTGCTAGAGAGGTGACAGGGCGGGACACTGAAGCTTTCTTT. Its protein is CSAREVTGRDTEAFF.

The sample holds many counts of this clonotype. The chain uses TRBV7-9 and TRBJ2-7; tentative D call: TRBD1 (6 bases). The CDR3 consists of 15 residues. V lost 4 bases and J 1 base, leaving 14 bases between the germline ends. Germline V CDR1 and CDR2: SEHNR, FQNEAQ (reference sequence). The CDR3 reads CASSSEGTPSYEQYF. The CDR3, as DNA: TGTGCCAGCAGCTCAGAGGGGACACCTTCCTACGAGCAGTACTTC.

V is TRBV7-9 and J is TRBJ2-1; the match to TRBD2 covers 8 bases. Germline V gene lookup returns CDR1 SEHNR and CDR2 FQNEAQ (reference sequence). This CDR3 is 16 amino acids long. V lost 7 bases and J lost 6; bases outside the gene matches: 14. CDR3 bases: TGTGCCAGCACCACCCGGGCCGGGACTAGGATCAATGAGCAGTTCTTC. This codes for CASTTRAGTRINEQFF.

CDR3 nucleotide sequence: TGTGCCAGCAGTTTATGGGACAGGGGCCGAGAGACCCAGTACTTC. Translation: CASSLWDRGRETQYF. The chain carries TRBV28 and TRBJ2-5; 9 positions agree with TRBD1. Germline CDR1 and CDR2: MDHEN and SYDVKM. Trimming cost V 0 bases and J 4 bases; bases outside gene matches: 3. CDR3 length equals 15 residues.

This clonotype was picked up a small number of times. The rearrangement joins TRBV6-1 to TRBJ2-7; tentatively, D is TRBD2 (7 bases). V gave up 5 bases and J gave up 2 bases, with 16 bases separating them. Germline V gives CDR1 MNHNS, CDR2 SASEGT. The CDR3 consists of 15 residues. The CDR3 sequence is CASSPGGTLAYEQYF. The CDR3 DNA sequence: TGTGCCAGCAGTCCCGGGGGGACACTAGCCTACGAGCAGTACTTC.

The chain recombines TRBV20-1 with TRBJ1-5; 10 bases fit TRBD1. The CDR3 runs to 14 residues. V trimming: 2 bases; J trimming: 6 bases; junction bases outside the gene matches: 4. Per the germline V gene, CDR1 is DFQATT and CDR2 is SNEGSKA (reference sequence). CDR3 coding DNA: TGCAGTGCTAGACCGGGACAGGGGATTCAGCCCCAGCATTTT. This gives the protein CSARPGQGIQPQHF.

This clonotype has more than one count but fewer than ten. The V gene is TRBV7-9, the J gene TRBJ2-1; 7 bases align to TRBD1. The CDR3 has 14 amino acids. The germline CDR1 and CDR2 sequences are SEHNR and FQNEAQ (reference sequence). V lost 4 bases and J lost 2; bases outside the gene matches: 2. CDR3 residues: CASSWGQTYNEQFF. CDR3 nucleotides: TGTGCCAGCAGCTGGGGACAGACCTACAATGAGCAGTTCTTC.

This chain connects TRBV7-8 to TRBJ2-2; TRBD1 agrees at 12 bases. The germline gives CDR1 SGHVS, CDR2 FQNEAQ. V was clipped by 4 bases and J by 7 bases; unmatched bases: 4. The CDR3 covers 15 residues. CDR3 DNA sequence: TGTGCCAGCAGCTCGGGACAGGGGGCTGGCGGGGAGCTGTTTTTT. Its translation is CASSSGQGAGGELFF.

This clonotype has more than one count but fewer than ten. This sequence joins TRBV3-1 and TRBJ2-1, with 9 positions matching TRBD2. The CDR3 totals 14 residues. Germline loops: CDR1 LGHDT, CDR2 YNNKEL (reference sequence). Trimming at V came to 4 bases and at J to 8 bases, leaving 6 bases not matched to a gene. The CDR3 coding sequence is TGTGCCAGCAGCCTACGCGGGGGGGCGCATGAGCAGTTCTTC. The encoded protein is CASSLRGGAHEQFF.

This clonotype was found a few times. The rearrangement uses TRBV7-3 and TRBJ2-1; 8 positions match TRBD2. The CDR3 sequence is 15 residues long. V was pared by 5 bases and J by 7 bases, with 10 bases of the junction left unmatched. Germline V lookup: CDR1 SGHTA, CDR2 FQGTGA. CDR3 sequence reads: CASSQGLVPENEQFF. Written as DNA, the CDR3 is TGTGCCAGCAGCCAGGGACTAGTCCCAGAGAATGAGCAGTTCTTC.

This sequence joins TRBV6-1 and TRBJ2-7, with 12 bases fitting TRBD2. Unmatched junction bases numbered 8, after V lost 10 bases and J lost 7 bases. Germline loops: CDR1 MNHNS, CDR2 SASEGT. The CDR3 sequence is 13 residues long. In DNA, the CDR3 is TGTGCCACCGCGACTAGCGGGAGAGGGGAGCAGTACTTC. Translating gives CATATSGRGEQYF.

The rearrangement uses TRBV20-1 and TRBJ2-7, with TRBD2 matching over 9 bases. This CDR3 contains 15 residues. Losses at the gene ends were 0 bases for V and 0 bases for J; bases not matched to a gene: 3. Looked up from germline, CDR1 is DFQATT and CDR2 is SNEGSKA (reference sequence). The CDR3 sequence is CSARETSGNSYEQYF. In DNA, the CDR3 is TGCAGTGCTAGAGAGACTAGCGGCAACTCCTACGAGCAGTACTTC.

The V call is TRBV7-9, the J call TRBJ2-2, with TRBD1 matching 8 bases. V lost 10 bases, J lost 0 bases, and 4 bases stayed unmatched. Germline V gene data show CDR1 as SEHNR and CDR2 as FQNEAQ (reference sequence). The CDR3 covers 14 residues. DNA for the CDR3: TGTGCCAACGAGGACAGGGCGAACACCGGGGAGCTGTTTTTT. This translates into CANEDRANTGELFF.

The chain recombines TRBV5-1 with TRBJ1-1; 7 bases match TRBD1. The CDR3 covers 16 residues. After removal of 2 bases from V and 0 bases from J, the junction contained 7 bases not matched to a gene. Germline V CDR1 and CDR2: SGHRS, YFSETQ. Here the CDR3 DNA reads TGCGCCAGCAGCTTCCAGGGGGTAGGGGTGAACACTGAAGCTTTCTTT. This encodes CASSFQGVGVNTEAFF.

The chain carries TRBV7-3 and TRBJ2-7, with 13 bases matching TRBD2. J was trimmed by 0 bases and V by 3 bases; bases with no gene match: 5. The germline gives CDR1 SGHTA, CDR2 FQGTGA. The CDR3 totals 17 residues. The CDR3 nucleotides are TGTGCCAGCAGCTTCGGGACTAGCGGGGAATTCTCCTACGAGCAGTACTTC. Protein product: CASSFGTSGEFSYEQYF.

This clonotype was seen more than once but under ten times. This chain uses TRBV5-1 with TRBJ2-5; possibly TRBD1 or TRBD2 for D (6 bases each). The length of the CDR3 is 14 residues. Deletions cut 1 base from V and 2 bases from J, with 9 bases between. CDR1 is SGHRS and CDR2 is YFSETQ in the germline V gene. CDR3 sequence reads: CASSLWGAQETQYF. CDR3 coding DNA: TGCGCCAGCAGCTTGTGGGGGGCTCAAGAGACCCAGTACTTC. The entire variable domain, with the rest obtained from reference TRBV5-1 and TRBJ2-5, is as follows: KAGVTQTPRYLIKTRGQQVTLSCSPISGHRSVSWYQQTPGQGLQFLFEYFSETQRNKGNFPGRFSGRQFSNSRSEMNVSTLELGDSALYLCASSLWGAQETQYFGPGTRLLVL.

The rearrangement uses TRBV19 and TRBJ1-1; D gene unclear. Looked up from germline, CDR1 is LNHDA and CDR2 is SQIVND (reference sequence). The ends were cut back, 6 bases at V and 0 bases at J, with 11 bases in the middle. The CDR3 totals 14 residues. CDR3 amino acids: CASRPTLLNTEAFF. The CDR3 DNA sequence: TGTGCCAGTAGACCGACTCTATTGAACACTGAAGCTTTCTTT.

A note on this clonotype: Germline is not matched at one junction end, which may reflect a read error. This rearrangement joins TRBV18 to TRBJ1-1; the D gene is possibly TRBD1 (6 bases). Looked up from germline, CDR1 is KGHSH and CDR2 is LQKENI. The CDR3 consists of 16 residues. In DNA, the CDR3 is TGTGCCATCTCACCATCACGGGGGCGAGGAGACACTGAAGCTTTCTTT. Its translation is CAISPSRGRGDTEAFF. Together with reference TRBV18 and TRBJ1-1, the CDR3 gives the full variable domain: NAGVMQNPRHLVRRRGQEARLRCSPMKGHSHVYWYRQLPEEGLKFMVYLQKENIIDESGMPKERFSAEFPKEGPSILRIQQVVRGDSAAYFCAISPSRGRGDTEAFFGQGTRLTVV.

CDR3 in amino acids: CSARGTSVFETQYF. The DNA of the CDR3 is TGCAGTGCTAGGGGGACTAGCGTATTCGAGACCCAGTACTTC. The V gene is TRBV20-1, the J gene TRBJ2-5; 10 positions agree with TRBD2. Germline V CDR1 and CDR2: DFQATT, SNEGSKA (reference sequence). V lost 3 bases and J lost 5; bases outside the gene matches: 6. There are 14 residues in the CDR3.